The rows below give T cell receptor beta chains drawn from one sample of a study of blood T cells in healthy people across ages. TCRdb fed the 5' RACE reads into MiXCR, producing one record per CDR3 protein. The table shows hundreds of thousands of distinct CDR3 sequences, with about 53% occurring only once. Material: blood. The receptor source for this set is a man older than 75 in good health. Each CDR3 is given with its conserved first and last residue. The D gene is left open where the match is weak. Expanded clones get a size class; other rows say once, few or many, or leave the size out.

>TRBJ2-7|14|.|TRBV24-1|.
TGTGCCACCTCAGTTCGGGCAGGCTACTACGAGCAGTACTTC
CATSVRAGYYEQYF
>TRBJ2-1|15|TRBD1|TRBV30|.
TGTGCCTGGAGTGTAAGGACAGGGGGCTACAATGAGCAGTTCTTC
CAWSVRTGGYNEQFF
>TRBJ2-4|15|.|TRBV20-1|.
TGCAGTGCTAGAGATGGTCGGATCCCCTCCTACGGGCAGTACTTC
CSARDGRIPSYGQYF
>TRBJ2-3|14|TRBD2|TRBV7-2|.
TGTGCCAGCAGCCCTAGCGGGCCGCACAGAGACGCGTATTTT
CASSPSGPHRDAYF
>TRBJ1-2|14|TRBD1|TRBV5-5|.
TGTGCCAGCAGCGGCGGGACAGGGGGAGATGGCTACACCTTC
CASSGGTGGDGYTF
>TRBJ2-3|12|.|TRBV28|.
TGTGCCAGCAACTCCGACTTAGATACGCAGTATTTT
CASNSDLDTQYF
>TRBJ1-2|13|.|TRBV28|.
TGTGCCAGCAGTTCGGCTCTTTACCGCGGCTACACCTTC
CASSSALYRGYTF
>TRBJ2-2|12|.|TRBV4-2|few
TGTGCCAACGACAGGTGGGGAGGGGAGCTGTTTTTT
CANDRWGGELFF
>TRBJ2-7|13|.|TRBV20-1|.
TGCAGTGCTAGAGATATAATGTGGTACGAGCAGTACTTC
CSARDIMWYEQYF
>TRBJ1-5|14|TRBD1|TRBV10-3|few
TGTGCCATCAGTGAGGCAGGGGGCGGTCAGCCCCAGCATTTT
CAISEAGGGQPQHF
>TRBJ2-1|15|TRBD2|TRBV9|.
TGTGCCAGCAGCACTAGCGGGAGGTACTACAATGAGCAGTTCTTC
CASSTSGRYYNEQFF
>TRBJ2-1|13|.|TRBV15|.
TGTGCCACCAGCAGAGACGGTTCAGGTGAGCAGTTCTTC
CATSRDGSGEQFF
>TRBJ1-6|17|.|TRBV20-1|few
TGCAGTGCTAGAGATTGGACGGGGAGCTCCTATAATTCACCCCTCCACTTT
CSARDWTGSSYNSPLHF
>TRBJ2-5|13|.|TRBV29-1|.
TGCAGCGTTGGGGCAGGGTCCCGGGAGACCCAGTACTTC
CSVGAGSRETQYF
>TRBJ2-1|12|.|TRBV29-1|few
TGCAGCGTTGAAGTGAGCGCCGATGAGCAGTTCTTC
CSVEVSADEQFF
>TRBJ2-3|12|TRBD1|TRBV7-3|few
TGTGCCAGCAGCACAGGGGGTGGTACGCAGTATTTT
CASSTGGGTQYF
>TRBJ2-2|17|TRBD2|TRBV28|.
TGTGCCAGCAGTCTAATCCTCCTAGCGGGAGATGCCGGGGAGCTGTTTTTT
CASSLILLAGDAGELFF
>TRBJ2-1|15|.|TRBV5-1|.
TGCGCCAGCAGCTTAGGTTCCAGCACCTACAATGAGCAGTTCTTC
CASSLGSSTYNEQFF
>TRBJ2-4|17|TRBD2|TRBV5-1|.
TGCGCCAGCAGCCCCGGACTAGCGGGAGGCCTAAGAAACATTCAGTACTTC
CASSPGLAGGLRNIQYF
>TRBJ2-1|15|.|TRBV24-1|many
TGTGCCACCAGGCCAGGGGGCGGGGGGAAGAGTGAGCAGTTCTTC
CATRPGGGGKSEQFF
>TRBJ1-1|10|.|TRBV6-6|.
TGTGCCAGCAGCCCCATTGAAGCTTTCTTT
CASSPIEAFF
>TRBJ2-7|16|TRBD2|TRBV30|few
TGTGCCTGGAGAGAGAAGACTAGCGGGAGGGCCTACGAGCAGTACTTC
CAWREKTSGRAYEQYF
>TRBJ2-7|12|.|TRBV11-2|.
TGTGCCAGCAGCTTCCCCCCCTACGAGCAGTACTTC
CASSFPPYEQYF
>TRBJ2-5|12|.|TRBV29-1|few
TGCAGCGCGGCGGGGACAGAAGAGACCCAGTACTTC
CSAAGTEETQYF
>TRBJ2-1|13|TRBD1|TRBV11-1|.
TGTGCCAGCAGCTACCCCTACAGGGGTGAGCAGTTCTTC
CASSYPYRGEQFF
>TRBJ2-7|15|TRBD1|TRBV10-3|.
TGTGCCATCAGTCGGGGCGGGGACAGGGACTACGAGCAGTACTTC
CAISRGGDRDYEQYF
>TRBJ2-7|14|TRBD1|TRBV6-6|.
TGTGCCAGCAGTTACTCGGGACAGTCCTACGAGCAGTACTTC
CASSYSGQSYEQYF
>TRBJ2-7|13|TRBD2|TRBV14|.
TGTGCCAGCAGCCAAGAGGGCGGGAGAACCCGGTACTTC
CASSQEGGRTRYF
>TRBJ2-1|16|TRBD2|TRBV20-1|.
TGCAGTGCTAGTGGGGCGGGAGTTTCGCGCTACAATGAGCAGTTCTTC
CSASGAGVSRYNEQFF
>TRBJ2-6|18|TRBD2|TRBV11-1|.
TGTGCCAGCAGCTCCCGGACTAGCGGGGACTCTGGGGCCAACGTCCTGACTTTC
CASSSRTSGDSGANVLTF
>TRBJ2-7|15|TRBD1|TRBV6-2/TRBV6-3|few
TGTGCCAGCACCAAACCCGGGACAGGGAAATTCGGGCAGTACTTC
CASTKPGTGKFGQYF
>TRBJ2-1|13|.|TRBV10-3|.
TGTGCCATCAGAAAGGGACTGAACAATGAGCAGTTCTTC
CAIRKGLNNEQFF
>TRBJ2-3|13|TRBD1|TRBV6-6|few
TGTGCCAGCAGTTATACAGGGGAAGGTACGCAGTATTTT
CASSYTGEGTQYF
>TRBJ2-1|15|.|TRBV7-3|.
TGTGCCAGCAGCTTAAGTCCACGGAACAACAATGAGCAGTTCTTC
CASSLSPRNNNEQFF
>TRBJ2-4|15|.|TRBV7-2|few
TGTGCCAGCAGAAGCGGCGCGGGCGCCAAAAACATTCAGTACTTC
CASRSGAGAKNIQYF
>TRBJ2-7|15|TRBD1|TRBV28|.
TGTGCCAGCAGTTCTGAGGGGACAGGGTTCTACGAGCAGTACTTC
CASSSEGTGFYEQYF
>TRBJ1-4|15|.|TRBV4-2|.
TGTGCCAGCAGCCAAGATGTGCAGGGAGAGGAAAAACTGTTTTTT
CASSQDVQGEEKLFF
>TRBJ2-5|15|TRBD2|TRBV2|.
TGTGCCAGCAGTCAACTAGCGGGAAGCGGTCATGAGCAGTACTTC
CASSQLAGSGHEQYF
>TRBJ2-3|14|.|TRBV10-3|.
TGTGCCATCAGTGACAGGCACGGCACAGATACGCAGTATTTT
CAISDRHGTDTQYF
>TRBJ1-1|13|TRBD1|TRBV25-1|.
TGTGCCAGCAGTGCGGGACAGGGCACTGAAGCTTTCTTT
CASSAGQGTEAFF
>TRBJ2-7|16|TRBD2|TRBV13|.
TGTGCCAGCAGCTTGGGTTGGGAGGGGCTGGGGTACGAGCAGTACTTC
CASSLGWEGLGYEQYF
>TRBJ2-7|15|TRBD2|TRBV4-1|.
TGCGCCAGCAGCCAGAGCCTAGCGGTTGCCTACGAGCGGTACTTC
CASSQSLAVAYERYF
>TRBJ2-2|15|.|TRBV7-3|once
TGTGCCAGCAGCTTAGGACCAAGAGAACTCGGGGAGCTGTTTTTT
CASSLGPRELGELFF
>TRBJ1-1|12|.|TRBV7-2|.
TGTGCCAGCAGTTCGACGGGATTTGAAGCTTTCTTT
CASSSTGFEAFF
>TRBJ2-7|14|.|TRBV18|.
TGTGCCAGCTCACCTGGGCGGGACCCCTACGAGCAGTACTTC
CASSPGRDPYEQYF
>TRBJ2-1|14|.|TRBV6-5|.
TGTGCCAGCAGAAGTAGCGGAGCCTACAATGAGCAGTTCTTC
CASRSSGAYNEQFF
>TRBJ2-7|14|.|TRBV27|.
TGTGCCAGCGCATATTCAGTGCCCCCTTACGAGCAGTACTTC
CASAYSVPPYEQYF
>TRBJ2-1|15|.|TRBV24-1|.
TGTGCCACCAGTGGCGAAGGGTGGGGCTACAATGAGCAGTTCTTC
CATSGEGWGYNEQFF
>TRBJ2-3|15|TRBD2|TRBV29-1|few
TGCAGCCTCCTTCTCACAGGCGGGGGGACAGATACGCAGTATTTT
CSLLLTGGGTDTQYF
>TRBJ1-4|16|.|TRBV3-1|.
TGTGCCAGCAGCCAAGATTTAGGGTGGGCTAATGAAAAACTGTTTTTT
CASSQDLGWANEKLFF
>TRBJ1-1|13|.|TRBV12-3/TRBV12-4|.
TGTGCCAGCAGGGCCCAGGTGGGGGCTGAAGCTTTCTTT
CASRAQVGAEAFF
>TRBJ1-2|15|.|TRBV24-1|.
TGTGCCACCAGTGATGGTGGCAGGGGAGACTATGGCTACACCTTC
CATSDGGRGDYGYTF
>TRBJ2-1|16|TRBD1|TRBV5-1|.
TGCGCCAGCAGTCAAAAACAGGGGATGGGGCAAGAGACCCAGTTCTTC
CASSQKQGMGQETQFF
>TRBJ1-1|14|.|TRBV3-1|.
TGTGCCAGCAGCCAAGCCGGGGTTACCGGAGAAGCTTTCTTT
CASSQAGVTGEAFF
>TRBJ2-1|16|.|TRBV24-1|.
TGTGCCACCAGTGAGCTCCAGGTAAGCTCCTACAATGAGCAGTTCTTC
CATSELQVSSYNEQFF